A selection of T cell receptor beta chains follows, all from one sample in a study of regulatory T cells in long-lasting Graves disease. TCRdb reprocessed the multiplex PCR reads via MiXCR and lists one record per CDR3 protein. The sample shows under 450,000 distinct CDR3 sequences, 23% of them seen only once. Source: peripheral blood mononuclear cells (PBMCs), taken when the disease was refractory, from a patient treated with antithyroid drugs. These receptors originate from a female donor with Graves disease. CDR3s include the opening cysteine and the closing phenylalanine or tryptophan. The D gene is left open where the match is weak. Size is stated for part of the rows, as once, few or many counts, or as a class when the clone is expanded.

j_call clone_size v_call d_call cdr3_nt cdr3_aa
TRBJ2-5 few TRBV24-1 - TGTGCCACCAGTGACTGGACAGAAGAGACCCAGTACTTC CATSDWTEETQYF
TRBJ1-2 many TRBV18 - TGTGCCAGCTCAGAGGGTCCAGGCTATGGCTACACCTTC CASSEGPGYGYTF
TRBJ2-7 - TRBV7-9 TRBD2 TGTGCCAGCAGCGTGGTTGCTAGCGGGGGCGAGCAGTACTTC CASSVVASGGEQYF
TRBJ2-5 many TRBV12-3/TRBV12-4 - TGTGCCAGCAGTTTAACACACAGGGAGATTTGGGGGCAAGAGACCCAGTACTTC CASSLTHREIWGQETQYF
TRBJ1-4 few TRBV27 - TGTGCCAGCAGTACGAGGGACGGTAATAATGAAAAACTGTTTTTT CASSTRDGNNEKLFF
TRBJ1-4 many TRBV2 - TGTGCCAGCAGTGTATCGGGCGTCGATGAAAAACTGTTTTTT CASSVSGVDEKLFF
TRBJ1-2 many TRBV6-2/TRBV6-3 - TGTGCCAGCAGTTACTCGGTGGCAGGGTCTGGCTACACCTTC CASSYSVAGSGYTF
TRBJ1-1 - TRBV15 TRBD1 TGTGCCACCAGCCGGGACAGCTTTTTGGACACTGAAGCTTTCTTT CATSRDSFLDTEAFF
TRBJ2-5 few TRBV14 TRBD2 TGTGCCAGCAGCCCCCAGGGAGGGACGGTTTCTGCGTTTCAGGAGACCCAGTACTTC CASSPQGGTVSAFQETQYF
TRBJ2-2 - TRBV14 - TGTGCCAGCAGCCAAGATACCAGGGGATCATGGGCACCTGTCCCCGGGGAGCTGTTTTTT CASSQDTRGSWAPVPGELFF
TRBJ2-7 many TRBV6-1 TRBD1 TGTGCCAGCAGACCAACGGACAGGGGCAAAACGGGCGAGCAGTACTTC CASRPTDRGKTGEQYF
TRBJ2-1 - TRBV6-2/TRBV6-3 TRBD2 TGTGCCAGCAGTTCATCAGGACTAGCGGTGACCTACAATGAGCAGTTCTTC CASSSSGLAVTYNEQFF
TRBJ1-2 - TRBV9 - TGTGCCAGCAGCGTACAGGGTCATGGCTACACCTTC CASSVQGHGYTF
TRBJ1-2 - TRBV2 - TGTGCCGAGCGGGTAGAATGGGTATTGGGCTATGGCTACACCTTC CAERVEWVLGYGYTF
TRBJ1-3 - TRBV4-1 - TGTGCCAGCAGCCACCCAGGGACCTCTGGAAACACCATATATTTT CASSHPGTSGNTIYF
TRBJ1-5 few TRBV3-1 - TGTGCCAGCAGCCAAGATATGGGGTCTACGGAGCCCCAGCATTTT CASSQDMGSTEPQHF
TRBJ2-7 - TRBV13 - TGTGCCAGCAGCCCCACAGGGCGCCTCACCTACGAGCAGTACTTC CASSPTGRLTYEQYF
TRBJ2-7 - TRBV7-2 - TGTGCCAGCAGCTTCCGACCGTCTCTAGGTTACGAGCAGTACTTC CASSFRPSLGYEQYF
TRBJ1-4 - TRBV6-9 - TGTGCCAGCAGTTCTCGGGTGGGAAATGAAAAACTGTTTTTT CASSSRVGNEKLFF
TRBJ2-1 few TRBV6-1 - TGTGCCAGCACCAAAGGTACTGAGCAGTTCTTC CASTKGTEQFF
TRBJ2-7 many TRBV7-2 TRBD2 TGTGCCAGCAGCCCTAGCGGGAGTTGGAACGAGCAGTACTTC CASSPSGSWNEQYF
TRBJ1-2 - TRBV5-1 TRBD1 TGCGCCAGCAGCTTGGTTAGGGGGCATGGAGTCGGCTACACCTTC CASSLVRGHGVGYTF
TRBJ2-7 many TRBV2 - TGTGCCAGCAGTGTTCTGGGAGTGTACTTC CASSVLGVYF
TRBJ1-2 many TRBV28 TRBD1 TGTGCCAGCAGTTCCTTAACAGGGGGCAACTATGGCTACACCTTC CASSSLTGGNYGYTF
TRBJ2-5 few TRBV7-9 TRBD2 TGTGCCAGCAGCTTCTTCGGCGGGAGGGAGACCCAGTACTTC CASSFFGGRETQYF
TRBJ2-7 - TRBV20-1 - TGCAGTGCCGCCCGACAGGACTACGAGCAGTACTTC CSAARQDYEQYF
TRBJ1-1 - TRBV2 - TGTGCCAGCAGTGAAAAAACAGGGTCGAAAGCTTTCTTT CASSEKTGSKAFF
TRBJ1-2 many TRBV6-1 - TGTGCCAGCAGTGAAGCGGGTGGCTACACCTTC CASSEAGGYTF
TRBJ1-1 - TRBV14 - TGTGCCAGCAGCCAAGATTGGAACAGCCCGAACACTGAAGCTTTCTTT CASSQDWNSPNTEAFF
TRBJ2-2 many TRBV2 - TGTGCTTTATCCGGGCCGAACACCGGGGAGCTGTTTTTT CALSGPNTGELFF
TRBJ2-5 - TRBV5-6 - TGTGCCAGCAGCTTGGACCCGGGTGGAGAGACCCAGTACTTC CASSLDPGGETQYF
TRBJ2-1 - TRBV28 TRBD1 TGTGCCAGCAGTTTCAGGGGGAATGAGCAGTTCTTC CASSFRGNEQFF
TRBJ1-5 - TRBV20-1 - TGCAATGCCCGACGACCGGACACCGATCAGCCCCAGCATTTT CNARRPDTDQPQHF
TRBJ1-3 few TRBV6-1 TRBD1 TGTGCCAGCAGAATACATGGACAGGGGGCGCCCGGAAACACCATATATTTT CASRIHGQGAPGNTIYF
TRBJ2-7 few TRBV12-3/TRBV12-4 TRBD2 TGTGCAACTCGGACTAGCGAAAACTACGAGCAGTACTTC CATRTSENYEQYF
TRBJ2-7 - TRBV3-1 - TGTGCCAGCAGCCAGTGGGGGTTCGCCTACGAGCAGTACTTC CASSQWGFAYEQYF
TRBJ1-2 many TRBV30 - TGTGCCTGGATTGAGTGGGCCAGGGGCTACACCTTC CAWIEWARGYTF
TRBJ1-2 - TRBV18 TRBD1 TGTGCCAGCTCACCACCCCGGACAGGGGTTGGTTCCCATGGCTACACCTTC CASSPPRTGVGSHGYTF
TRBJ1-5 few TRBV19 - TGTGCCAGTAGTATAGACAGGGACCAGCCCCAGCATTTT CASSIDRDQPQHF
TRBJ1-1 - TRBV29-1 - TGCAGCGTTGAAGATGACGCTCCGGACAGCAAGGTGAGCACTGAAGCTTTCTTT CSVEDDAPDSKVSTEAFF
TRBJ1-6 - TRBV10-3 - TGTGCCATCAGCTGGGACCCCAATTCACCCCTCCACTTT CAISWDPNSPLHF
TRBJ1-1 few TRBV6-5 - TGTGCCAGCAGTTACGGTGTAGGGTGGGACACTGAAGCTTTCTTT CASSYGVGWDTEAFF
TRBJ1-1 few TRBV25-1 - TGTGCCAGCAGCCAGTCAGGTCGGATCACTGAAGCTTTCTTT CASSQSGRITEAFF
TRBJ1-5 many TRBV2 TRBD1 TGTGCCAGCAAGGGACAGGGTGGCAATCAGCCCCAGCATTTT CASKGQGGNQPQHF
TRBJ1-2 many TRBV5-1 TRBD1 TGCGCCAGCAGCTTTGACAGGGTCGACGGCTACACCTTC CASSFDRVDGYTF
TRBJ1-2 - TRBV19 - TGTGCCAGTAGTCCAGAGGACGGCCTCGGCTACACCTTC CASSPEDGLGYTF
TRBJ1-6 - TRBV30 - TGTGCCTGGAGTGTACCAAGAGGGGCGAGCTCCTATAATTCACCCCTCCACTTT CAWSVPRGASSYNSPLHF
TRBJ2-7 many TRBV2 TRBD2 TGTGCCAGCCGGAGGGTACCAGGGACTAGCGGGTCCGAGCAGTACTTC CASRRVPGTSGSEQYF
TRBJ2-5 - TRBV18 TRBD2 TGTGCCAGCTCACTCGAACCGGGACTAGCGGGAGAGACCCAGTACTTC CASSLEPGLAGETQYF
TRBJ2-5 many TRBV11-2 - TGTGCCAGCAGGACATGGGGGCGGCAGGCCAAAGAGACCCAGTACTTC CASRTWGRQAKETQYF
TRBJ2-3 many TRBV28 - TGTGCCAGCAGTCACAGAGGCACAGATACGCAGTATTTT CASSHRGTDTQYF
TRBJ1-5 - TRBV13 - TGTGCCAGCAGCTTAGGCCTAGACAAACACAATCAGCCCCAGCATTTT CASSLGLDKHNQPQHF
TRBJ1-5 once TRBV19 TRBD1 TGTGCCAGTAGTACCGCCTCGACAGGGTTTAGCAATCAGCCCCAGCATTTT CASSTASTGFSNQPQHF
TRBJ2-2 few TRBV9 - TGTGCCAGCAGCGCCAAAGGGGAAGGGCACGGGGAGCTGTTTTTT CASSAKGEGHGELFF
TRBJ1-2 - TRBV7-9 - TGTGCCAGCAGCTCCCAGGACAGACTTGCCTATGGCTACACCTTC CASSSQDRLAYGYTF
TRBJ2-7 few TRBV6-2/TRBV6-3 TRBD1 TGTGCCAGCAGCGAGGCCGCAACCGGGACAGGGGGCTTCAATGAGCAGTACTTC CASSEAATGTGGFNEQYF